This is a list of T cell receptor beta chains from one sample in a study of blood T cell repertoires in COVID-19. Sequencing was performed with immunoSEQ multiplex PCR; in TCRdb, only in-frame clones are kept and a portion is missing. Of about 260,000 clones listed, approximately 90% are singletons. The material sequenced was PBMCs or T cells enriched from blood (not recorded which). The source of these receptors is a man in his forties or fifties who had been exposed to COVID-19. CDR3s include the opening cysteine and the closing phenylalanine or tryptophan. The D gene is left open where the match is weak. Where a row states a size, it is once, few, many or the class of an expanded clone; other rows omit it.

-	TRBV5-1	few	TRBJ1-3	TGCGCCAGCAGCTTGGGCAGCTCTGGAAACACCATATATTTT	CASSLGSSGNTIYF
-	TRBV6-1	once	TRBJ1-2	TGTGCCAGCAGTGAAGCGGGAGCTATAGGACTCAGCTATGGCTACACCTTC	CASSEAGAIGLSYGYTF
-	TRBV5-1	-	TRBJ2-5	TGCGCCAGCACCCCCTTTGCGCTCCAAGAGACCCAGTACTTC	CASTPFALQETQYF
-	TRBV11-2	-	TRBJ2-5	TGTGCCAGCAGCTTGAGTGAAGAGACCCAGTACTTC	CASSLSEETQYF
-	TRBV28	-	TRBJ2-6	TGTGCCACCCTACTAGGATCGGGTGGTGGGGCCAACGTCCTGACTTTC	CATLLGSGGGANVLTF
TRBD1	TRBV2	-	TRBJ2-2	TGTGCCAGCAATCGACAGGGTAGGCCCGGGGAGCTGTTTTTT	CASNRQGRPGELFF
TRBD1	TRBV19	-	TRBJ1-6	TGTGCCAGTAGTATTCGGCAGGGGGTAGGTTCACCCCTCCACTTT	CASSIRQGVGSPLHF
-	TRBV7-8	-	TRBJ1-4	TGTGCCAGCAGCCTCAGAACAACTAATGAAAAACTGTTTTTT	CASSLRTTNEKLFF
-	TRBV6-5	-	TRBJ2-7	TGTGCCAGCAGGGAGGACGCAGAAATCTCCTACGAGCAGTACTTC	CASREDAEISYEQYF
TRBD1	TRBV11-3	-	TRBJ1-2	TGTGCCAGCAGTCCTGCAGGGGGCTATGGCTACACCTTC	CASSPAGGYGYTF
TRBD1	TRBV2	few	TRBJ1-5	TGTGCCAGCAGACAGGGGTTGGAGCCCCAGCATTTT	CASRQGLEPQHF
-	TRBV11-3	-	TRBJ1-1	TGTGCCAGCAGAAAGGGAAAGGGCGGGCCGACTACTGAAGCTTTCTTT	CASRKGKGGPTTEAFF
-	TRBV5-1	-	TRBJ2-1	TGCGCCAGCAGCTTACGGTTGACCTTTCGGCGGCGGGATGAGCAGTTCTTC	CASSLRLTFRRRDEQFF
-	TRBV5-4	-	TRBJ1-2	TGTGCCAGCAGCTCAGTGTTAAACTATGGCTACACCTTC	CASSSVLNYGYTF
TRBD1	TRBV24-1	-	TRBJ2-1	TGTGCCACCAGTGACCCCGGGACAGGGGGTTACAATGAGCAGTTCTTC	CATSDPGTGGYNEQFF
-	TRBV11-3	-	TRBJ1-5	TGTGCCAGCAGCGCAGGTCCGACAAATCAGCCCCAGCATTTT	CASSAGPTNQPQHF
-	TRBV5-6	-	TRBJ1-2	TGTGCCAGCAGCTTGGGGGGACTCTATGGCTACACCTTC	CASSLGGLYGYTF
-	TRBV24-1	-	TRBJ1-1	TGTGCCACCAGTGCTCCAGGGGCTGAAGCTTTCTTT	CATSAPGAEAFF
-	TRBV7-9	once	TRBJ2-1	TGTGCCAGCAACCTTTTTCAGGGTGAGCAGTTCTTC	CASNLFQGEQFF
TRBD2	TRBV6-5	-	TRBJ2-1	TGTGCCACGTGGACTAGCGGGAGTTCGGATGAGCAGTTCTTC	CATWTSGSSDEQFF
-	TRBV19	-	TRBJ2-6	TGTGCCAGTAGTGCCGACGGACTGAGGATGGCAGGGGCCAACGTCCTGACTTTC	CASSADGLRMAGANVLTF
-	TRBV7-9	-	TRBJ1-6	TGTGCCAGCAGCCCACAACTGGGAACCCGGGGACACCGCTTTTCACCCCTCCACTTT	CASSPQLGTRGHRFSPLHF
-	TRBV5-4	-	TRBJ1-4	TGTGCCAGCAGCCCTGGGGCCTCGAGGAATGAAAAACTGTTTTTT	CASSPGASRNEKLFF
-	TRBV5-1	-	TRBJ2-5	TGCGCCAGCAGCTTAGGGACTCCCCGGGAGACCCAGTACTTC	CASSLGTPRETQYF
TRBD1	TRBV29-1	-	TRBJ1-3	TGCAGCGGGGGACAGGGGGCTTCTGGAAACACCATATATTTT	CSGGQGASGNTIYF
TRBD1	TRBV5-4	-	TRBJ2-7	TGTGCCACCGGACAGGGGGTCCGAAACGAGCAGTACTTC	CATGQGVRNEQYF
TRBD2	TRBV6-1	-	TRBJ2-7	TGTGCCAGCAGTGAAGCGCTTCGGGGGGTTGGGGAGCAGTACTTC	CASSEALRGVGEQYF
-	TRBV18	-	TRBJ2-3	TGTGCCAGCTCACCACCGGCGAGCGGGTACACAGATACGCAGTATTTT	CASSPPASGYTDTQYF
TRBD1	TRBV5-1	-	TRBJ1-2	TGCGCCAGCAGCCAGGACAGGTTAGGTTTTGGCTACACCTTC	CASSQDRLGFGYTF
-	TRBV30	-	TRBJ2-7	TGTGCCTGGAGTGTAATGCGGCAGCCAAAGTACTTC	CAWSVMRQPKYF
-	TRBV7-8	once	TRBJ1-1	TGTGCCAGCAGCTTACAGGGCCAGTGGAACACTGAAGCTTTCTTT	CASSLQGQWNTEAFF
-	TRBV7-9	-	TRBJ1-5	TGTGCCAGCAGCTCGGACAGATATAGCAATCAGCCCCAGCATTTT	CASSSDRYSNQPQHF
-	TRBV5-1	-	TRBJ2-5	TGCGCCAGCAGCTTGATGGGAGGAGAGACCCAGTACTTC	CASSLMGGETQYF
TRBD2	TRBV7-3	-	TRBJ2-5	TGTGCCAGCAGCTTGGGTGGTAGCGGGAGCGAGACCCAGTACTTC	CASSLGGSGSETQYF
-	TRBV5-6	-	TRBJ1-1	TGTGCCAGCAGCTTGGAACAGACAAACACTGAAGCTTTCTTT	CASSLEQTNTEAFF
-	TRBV5-1	-	TRBJ2-5	TGCGCCAGCAGCCCTCTCGCGGGGGCTGGGGAGTACCAAGAGACCCAGTACTTC	CASSPLAGAGEYQETQYF
TRBD1	TRBV6-1	once	TRBJ1-6	TGTGCCAGCAGTGAGCGGGGACCGGGACAGGGCATTTTAAATTCACCCCTCCACTTT	CASSERGPGQGILNSPLHF
TRBD1	TRBV2	-	TRBJ2-2	TGTGCCAGCCGGGACAGTCAGTACACCGGGGAGCTGTTTTTT	CASRDSQYTGELFF